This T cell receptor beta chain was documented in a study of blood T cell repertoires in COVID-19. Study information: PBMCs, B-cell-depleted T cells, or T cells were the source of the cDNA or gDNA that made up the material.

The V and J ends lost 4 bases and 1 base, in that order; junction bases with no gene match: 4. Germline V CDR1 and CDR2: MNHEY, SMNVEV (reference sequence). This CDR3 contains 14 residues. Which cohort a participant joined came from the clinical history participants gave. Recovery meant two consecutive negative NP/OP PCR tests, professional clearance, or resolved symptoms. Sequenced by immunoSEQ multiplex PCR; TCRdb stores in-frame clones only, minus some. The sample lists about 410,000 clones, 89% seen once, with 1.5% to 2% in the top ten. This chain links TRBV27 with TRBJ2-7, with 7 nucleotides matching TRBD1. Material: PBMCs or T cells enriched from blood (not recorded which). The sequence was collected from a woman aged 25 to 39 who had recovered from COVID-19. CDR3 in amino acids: CASSWTGQSYEQYF. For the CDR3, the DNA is TGTGCCAGCAGTTGGACAGGACAGTCCTACGAGCAGTACTTC.